The 10 T cell receptor beta chains below come from one sample, sequenced in a study of blood T cell repertoires in COVID-19. Generated by immunoSEQ multiplex PCR, the TCRdb table keeps only in-frame clones and is missing some. In the table there are under 200,000 clones, 84% of which are singletons. The sequencing input was peripheral blood. These receptor sequences come from a man aged 40-49 years who had recovered from COVID-19.

The chain recombines TRBV6-5 with TRBJ2-7, with 8 bases identical to TRBD1. Germline CDR1 is MNHEY and CDR2 is SVGAGI. The CDR3 spans 15 residues. The V segment lost 4 bases and the J segment 6 bases; nucleotides outside the gene matches: 11. CDR3 amino acids: CASSFGTGGITEQYF. The CDR3, as DNA: TGTGCCAGCAGTTTTGGGACAGGAGGTATAACCGAGCAGTACTTC.

V usage is TRBV11-3 and J usage is TRBJ2-7; 9 bases are a match to TRBD1. The V and J ends lost 4 bases and 5 bases, in that order; junction bases with no gene match: 0. This CDR3 is built from 12 residues. Looked up from germline, CDR1 is SGHNT and CDR2 is YENEEA. In DNA, the CDR3 is TGTGCCAGCAGCTGGACAGGGGACGAGCAGTACTTC. Its protein product is CASSWTGDEQYF.

The chain links TRBV19 to TRBJ2-2; TRBD1 agrees at 8 bases. Germline-derived CDR1 and CDR2 are LNHDA and SQIVND (reference sequence). Unmatched junction bases numbered 12, after V lost 7 bases and J lost 5 bases. The length of the CDR3 is 16 residues. CDR3 DNA: TGTGCCAGTATATCAGGGGGCAAGGGAGTGACCGGGGAGCTGTTTTTT. Amino acid sequence: CASISGGKGVTGELFF.

The chain has TRBV15 and TRBJ2-5; D unclear. Per germline, CDR1 LNHNV and CDR2 YYDKDF (reference sequence). The CDR3 has 14 amino acids. V dropped 0 bases and J dropped 5 bases, with 10 bases sitting between them. CDR3: CATSRDGVLETQYF. Here the CDR3 DNA reads TGTGCCACCAGCAGAGATGGAGTGTTGGAGACCCAGTACTTC.

The V gene is TRBV10-3, the J gene TRBJ2-3, with 10 bases identical to TRBD1. The CDR3 covers 16 residues. The germline V gene encodes CDR1 ENHRY and CDR2 SYGVKD. The V and J ends lost 3 bases and 4 bases, in that order; junction bases with no gene match: 7. CDR3 amino acids: CAISDLGQGMADTQYF. CDR3 in DNA: TGTGCCATCAGTGACCTGGGACAGGGGATGGCAGATACGCAGTATTTT.

The gene calls are TRBV6-5 and TRBJ1-1, with TRBD1 as a possible D gene (6 bases). Between the trimmed V and J ends, which lost 2 bases and 11 bases, there was a span of 15 bases. The CDR3 sequence is 13 residues long. In germline, CDR1 is MNHEY, CDR2 SVGAGI. In nucleotides, the CDR3 is TGTGCCAGCAGTTACCCGATCTCCGGACAGGCTTTCTTT. Translation: CASSYPISGQAFF.

The chain carries TRBV27 and TRBJ1-5; weak D call: TRBD1 (6 bases). Germline lookup yields CDR1 MNHEY and CDR2 SMNVEV (reference sequence). This CDR3 is built from 13 residues. Deletions cut 4 bases from V and 4 bases from J, with 8 bases between. The CDR3 here is CASSYRGNQPQHF. The CDR3 nucleotides are TGTGCCAGCAGTTATAGGGGGAATCAGCCCCAGCATTTT.

The gene calls are TRBV19 and TRBJ2-7; 9 nucleotides align to TRBD1. The CDR3 totals 14 residues. Trimming took 8 bases from V and 3 from J; bases not matched to a gene: 8. The germline V gene has CDR1 LNHDA and CDR2 SQIVND (reference sequence). The CDR3 here is CASSRRDRVYEQYF. Written as DNA, the CDR3 is TGTGCCAGTTCCCGCCGGGACAGGGTCTACGAGCAGTACTTC.

This chain uses TRBV2 with TRBJ2-7, with 7 nucleotides matching TRBD1. V lost 9 bases to trimming and J lost 6 bases; unmatched junction nucleotides: 14. The CDR3 has 14 residues. Germline V lookup: CDR1 SNHLY, CDR2 FYNNEI. The CDR3 DNA sequence: TGTGCCAGGAAATCCGGGACAGAAGGAGGCGAGCAGTACTTC. It specifies CARKSGTEGGEQYF.

The rearrangement uses TRBV3-1 (or the pseudogene TRBV3-2) and TRBJ1-2; TRBD1 is a possible D gene (5 bases). The V and J ends lost 3 bases and 4 bases respectively, with 6 bases between them. The CDR3 spans 12 residues. The germline V gene has CDR1 LGHDT and CDR2 YNNKEL (reference sequence). CDR3 loop: CASSQGRYGYTF. The CDR3 DNA reads TGTGCCAGCAGCCAGGGGCGCTATGGCTACACCTTC.